This entry describes one TCR beta chain. Its target is not known. These data are taken from a study of cytomegalovirus exposure and HLA in healthy donors. Whole-study findings and limits: In presence/absence analyses, roughly uniform sequencing depth across donors was assumed.

Primers included in the PCR were 60 Vbeta and 13 Jbeta primers. Method: immunoSEQ multiplex PCR; TCRdb's copy keeps in-frame clones and lacks some. The data hold 85,000 to 130,000 clones, with approximately 82% observed a single time. The CDR3 is 14 amino acids. The trim removed 5 bases at V and 3 bases at J, leaving 8 bases unmatched. Germline V gene lookup returns CDR1 GTSNPN and CDR2 SVGIG (reference sequence). The specimen sequenced was PBMCs. V is TRBV30 and J is TRBJ2-7; 9 bases fit TRBD1. This clonotype was obtained from a woman younger than 35 in good health and CMV-seronegative. CDR3 nucleotides: TGTGCCTGGGGCCGAGGGACAGGGAACTACGAGCAGTACTTC. This codes for CAWGRGTGNYEQYF.